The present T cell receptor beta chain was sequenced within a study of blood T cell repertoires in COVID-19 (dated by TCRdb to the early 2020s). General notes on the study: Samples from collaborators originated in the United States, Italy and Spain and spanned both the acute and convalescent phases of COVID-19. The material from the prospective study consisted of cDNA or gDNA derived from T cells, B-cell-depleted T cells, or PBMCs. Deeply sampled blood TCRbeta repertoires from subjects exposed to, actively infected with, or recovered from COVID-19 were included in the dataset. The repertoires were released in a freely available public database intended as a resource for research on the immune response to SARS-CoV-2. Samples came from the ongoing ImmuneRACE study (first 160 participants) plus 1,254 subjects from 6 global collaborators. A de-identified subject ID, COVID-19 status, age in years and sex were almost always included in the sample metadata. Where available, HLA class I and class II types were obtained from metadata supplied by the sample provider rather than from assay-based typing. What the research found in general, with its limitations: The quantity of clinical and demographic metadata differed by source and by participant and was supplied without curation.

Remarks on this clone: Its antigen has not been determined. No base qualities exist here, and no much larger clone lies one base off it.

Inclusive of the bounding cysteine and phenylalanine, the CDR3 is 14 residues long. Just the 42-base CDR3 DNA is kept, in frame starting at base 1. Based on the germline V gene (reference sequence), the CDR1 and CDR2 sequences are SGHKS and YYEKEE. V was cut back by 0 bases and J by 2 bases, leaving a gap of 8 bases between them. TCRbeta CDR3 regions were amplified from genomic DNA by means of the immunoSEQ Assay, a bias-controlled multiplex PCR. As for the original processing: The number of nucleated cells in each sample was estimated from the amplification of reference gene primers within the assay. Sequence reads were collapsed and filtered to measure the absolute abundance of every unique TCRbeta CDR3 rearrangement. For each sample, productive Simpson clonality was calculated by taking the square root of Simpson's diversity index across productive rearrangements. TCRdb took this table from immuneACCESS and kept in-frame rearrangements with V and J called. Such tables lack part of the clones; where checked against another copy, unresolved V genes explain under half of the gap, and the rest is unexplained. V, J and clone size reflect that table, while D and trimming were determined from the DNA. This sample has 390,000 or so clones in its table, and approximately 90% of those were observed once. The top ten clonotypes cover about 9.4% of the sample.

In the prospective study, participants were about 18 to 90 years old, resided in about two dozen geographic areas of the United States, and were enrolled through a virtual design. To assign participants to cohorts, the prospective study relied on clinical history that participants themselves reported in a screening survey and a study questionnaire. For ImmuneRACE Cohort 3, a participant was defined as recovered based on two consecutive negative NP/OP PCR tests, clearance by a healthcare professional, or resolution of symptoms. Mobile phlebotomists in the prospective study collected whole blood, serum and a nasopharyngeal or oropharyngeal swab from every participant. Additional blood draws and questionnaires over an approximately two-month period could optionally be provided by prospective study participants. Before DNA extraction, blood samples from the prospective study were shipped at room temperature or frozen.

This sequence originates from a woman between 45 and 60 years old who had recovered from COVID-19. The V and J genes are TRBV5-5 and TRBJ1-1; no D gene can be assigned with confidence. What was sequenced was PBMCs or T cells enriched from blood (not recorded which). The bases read TGTGCCAGCAGCTTGGCCGACTTCAACACTGAAGCTTTCTTT. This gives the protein CASSLADFNTEAFF.